One sample yielded the 32 T cell receptor beta chains listed below, sequenced in a study of blood T cell repertoires in COVID-19. Data came from immunoSEQ multiplex PCR; TCRdb stores just in-frame clones and leaves some out. This sample has over 150,000 clones, with about 81% found just once. The sequenced sample consisted of PBMCs or T cells enriched from blood (not recorded which). The receptors here all came from a man aged 50-59 years who had recovered from COVID-19.

In the case of this clone: Within the sample, other DNA sequences also encode this same CDR3. The chain uses TRBV29-1 and TRBJ1-1, with TRBD1 as a possible D gene (5 bases). Between the trimmed V and J ends, which lost 4 bases and 0 bases, there was a span of 9 bases. The CDR3 spans 13 residues. Germline V CDR1 and CDR2: SQVTM, ANQGSEA. The CDR3 coding sequence is TGCAGCGTTGCTGGGGGGTTGAACACTGAAGCTTTCTTT. This gives the protein CSVAGGLNTEAFF.

This clone appeared a single time. The chain has TRBV7-6 and TRBJ1-1; D unresolved. The CDR3 loop spans 13 amino acids. V dropped 6 bases and J dropped 3 bases, with 11 bases sitting between them. CDR1 and CDR2 from the germline V gene are SGHVS and FNYEAQ. The CDR3 reads CASSPGMDTEAFF. The CDR3 DNA reads as TGTGCCAGCAGTCCAGGTATGGACACTGAAGCTTTCTTT. The complete variable domain, with remaining parts taken from reference TRBV7-6 and TRBJ1-1, reads GAGVSQSPRYKVTKRGQDVALRCDPISGHVSLYWYRQALGQGPEFLTYFNYEAQQDKSGLPNDRFSAERPEGSISTLTIQRTEQRDSAMYRCASSPGMDTEAFFGQGTRLTVV.

Points on this clone: The same CDR3 is also encoded by other DNA sequences in this sample. The chain carries TRBV7-3 and TRBJ2-5; 10 bases agree with TRBD1. Trimming at V came to 6 bases and at J to 5 bases, leaving 6 bases not matched to a gene. This CDR3 region has 14 residues. Germline V CDR1 and CDR2: SGHTA, FQGTGA. CDR3 residues: CASSSTGGEETQYF. In DNA, the CDR3 is TGTGCCAGCAGTTCGACAGGGGGCGAGGAGACCCAGTACTTC.

The chain's CDR3 is CASSLDQVYGYTF. The CDR3 DNA is TGCGCCAGCAGCTTGGATCAGGTCTACGGCTACACCTTC. This rearrangement joins TRBV5-1 to TRBJ1-2; no firm D call. CDR3 size: 13 residues. CDR1 is SGHRS, CDR2 YFSETQ, per germline. V gave up 0 bases and J gave up 8 bases, with 11 bases separating them.

The chain employs TRBV14 and TRBJ2-2; D may be TRBD1 (5 bases). CDR1 and CDR2 from the germline V gene are SGHDN and FVKESK. Trimming removed 2 bases from V and 2 bases from J, with 15 bases in between. CDR3 size: 17 residues. This CDR3 reads CASSQMSDRINTGELFF. CDR3 nucleotides: TGTGCCAGCAGCCAAATGAGTGACAGAATAAACACCGGGGAGCTGTTTTTT.

V and J are TRBV10-3 and TRBJ1-2; D gene uncertain. Germline V gene lookup returns CDR1 ENHRY and CDR2 SYGVKD. The CDR3 length is 14 residues. The V and J ends lost 3 bases and 4 bases respectively, with 12 bases between them. CDR3 sequence: CAISDPVLSYGYTF. Written as DNA, the CDR3 is TGTGCCATCAGTGATCCGGTTCTGAGCTATGGCTACACCTTC.

The chain employs TRBV7-3 and TRBJ2-7, with D possibly being TRBD2 (6 bases). Germline-derived CDR1 and CDR2 are SGHTA and FQGTGA. The CDR3 is 15 residues long. The V end lost 5 bases, the J end lost 1 base, and 15 bases lay between the germline ends. This CDR3 is CASSPGLIMSYEQYF. The CDR3, as DNA: TGTGCCAGCAGCCCTGGACTAATAATGTCCTACGAGCAGTACTTC.

In this sample, this clone turned up a few times. The chain employs TRBV7-8 and TRBJ1-5; D not resolved. Trimming shortened V by 6 bases and J by 0 bases, and 6 bases separated the two germline ends. Germline loops: CDR1 SGHVS, CDR2 FQNEAQ. This CDR3 spans 13 amino acids. The CDR3 is CASSENSNQPQHF. The CDR3 region has the DNA TGTGCCAGCAGTGAGAATAGCAATCAGCCCCAGCATTTT.

The CDR3 bases are TGTGCCAGCAGTGAACGGCCGGGCTCTGGGGCCAACGTCCTGACTTTC. Translating gives CASSERPGSGANVLTF. This chain joins TRBV6-1 and TRBJ2-6, with D unresolved. Trimming removed 2 bases from V and 0 bases from J, with 8 bases in between. CDR1 and CDR2 from the germline V gene are MNHNS and SASEGT. The CDR3 runs to 16 residues.

The J gene is TRBJ1-1, the V gene TRBV12-3 or TRBV12-4, with D perhaps TRBD1 (5 bases). The CDR3 runs 13 residues. V lost 1 base and J 4 bases, leaving 7 bases between the germline ends. CDR3 region: CASSLGGGTEAFF. The DNA for the CDR3 is TGTGCCAGCAGTTTAGGGGGGGGCACTGAAGCTTTCTTT.

The chain joins TRBV7-3 to TRBJ2-1, with D tentatively TRBD1 (5 bases). The germline V and J ends were trimmed by 4 bases and 7 bases, with 11 bases remaining between them. CDR3 length equals 13 residues. Germline-derived CDR1 and CDR2 are SGHTA and FQGTGA. The CDR3 protein is CASSSQVGNEQFF. CDR3 sequence (DNA): TGTGCCAGCAGCTCACAGGTAGGGAATGAGCAGTTCTTC.

V gene TRBV18 combines with J gene TRBJ2-7; 7 bases line up with TRBD2. Germline CDR1 is KGHSH and CDR2 is LQKENI. The CDR3 is made up of 15 amino acids. The ends lost 1 base at V and 3 bases at J; junction bases unmatched: 6. CDR3 residues: CASSPQTGTIYEQYF. DNA for the CDR3: TGTGCCAGCTCACCACAGACCGGGACTATCTACGAGCAGTACTTC.

V is TRBV30 and J is TRBJ1-5, with D perhaps TRBD1 (5 bases). V dropped 3 bases and J dropped 5 bases, with 11 bases sitting between them. Looked up from germline, CDR1 is GTSNPN and CDR2 is SVGIG (reference sequence). The CDR3 has 13 amino acids. CDR3 in DNA: TGTGCCTGGAGCACGGACATATATCAGCCCCAGCATTTT. Translation gives CAWSTDIYQPQHF. The variable domain in full, completed from reference TRBV30 and TRBJ1-5, reads SQTIHQWPATLVQPVGSPLSLECTVEGTSNPNLYWYRQAAGRGLQLLFYSVGIGQISSEVPQNLSASRPQDRQFILSSKKLLLSDSGFYLCAWSTDIYQPQHFGDGTRLSIL.

V usage is TRBV4-3 and J usage is TRBJ2-5; a weak D match, TRBD1 (5 bases). The germline V gene has CDR1 LGHNA and CDR2 YSLEER. The CDR3 has 15 residues. V lost 4 bases, J lost 1 base, and 13 bases lay in between. The CDR3 nucleotides read TGCGCCAGCAGCCGGACATTTGGTTTCCAAGAGACCCAGTACTTC. Its translation is CASSRTFGFQETQYF.

This clone has at least ten counts. The rearrangement uses TRBV19 and TRBJ2-3, with TRBD1 matching 9 bases. After removal of 6 bases from V and 5 bases from J, the junction contained 6 bases not matched to a gene. CDR3 length: 14 residues. Germline CDR1 LNHDA, CDR2 SQIVND (reference sequence). The CDR3 sequence is CASSGTGTRDTQYF. The CDR3 DNA sequence: TGTGCCAGTAGCGGGACAGGGACGCGAGATACGCAGTATTTT.

This clone was picked up a small number of times. V is TRBV6-5 and J is TRBJ1-5; D not resolved. The CDR3 is made up of 13 amino acids. V shed 7 bases and J shed 0 bases, with 7 bases lying between them. The germline gives CDR1 MNHEY, CDR2 SVGAGI. CDR3 in amino acids: CASNINSNQPQHF. CDR3 coding DNA: TGTGCCAGCAATATTAATAGCAATCAGCCCCAGCATTTT.

The genes are TRBV15 and TRBJ1-5, with D perhaps TRBD1 (5 bases). Looked up from germline, CDR1 is LNHNV and CDR2 is YYDKDF (reference sequence). V lost 3 bases to trimming and J lost 5 bases, with 17 bases between them. There are 16 residues in the CDR3. CDR3 bases: TGTGCCACCAGCAGGGCCCGGGGGGGAGGTCATCAGCCCCAGCATTTT. Protein product: CATSRARGGGHQPQHF.

The chain recombines TRBV4-2 with TRBJ1-4, with D tentatively TRBD1 (6 bases). Deletions cut 0 bases from V and 8 bases from J, with 16 bases between. Germline lookup yields CDR1 LGHNA and CDR2 YNFKEQ. This CDR3 has 16 residues. This CDR3 is CASSQDRVGAGEKLFF. The CDR3 coding sequence is TGTGCCAGCAGCCAAGATAGGGTGGGGGCGGGCGAAAAACTGTTTTTT.

This clone has only one observation. The chain carries TRBV30 and TRBJ1-1, with TRBD1 matching 9 bases. Germline V gives CDR1 GTSNPN, CDR2 SVGIG (reference sequence). After removal of 3 bases from V and 8 bases from J, the junction contained 7 bases not matched to a gene. This CDR3 comprises 13 residues. The DNA of the CDR3 is TGTGCCTGGAGGGGGACAGGGAGTAAAGAAGCTTTCTTT. Translation gives CAWRGTGSKEAFF. Supplemented by reference TRBV30 and TRBJ1-1, the full variable domain reads SQTIHQWPATLVQPVGSPLSLECTVEGTSNPNLYWYRQAAGRGLQLLFYSVGIGQISSEVPQNLSASRPQDRQFILSSKKLLLSDSGFYLCAWRGTGSKEAFFGQGTRLTVV.

The chain recombines TRBV7-9 with TRBJ2-1, with 9 bases lining up with TRBD2. The CDR3 has 14 amino acids. The J segment lost 5 bases and the V segment lost 3 bases, leaving 2 bases of the junction unmatched. The germline V gene encodes CDR1 SEHNR and CDR2 FQNEAQ (reference sequence). This CDR3 is CASSFGLANNEQFF. The CDR3 nucleotides read TGTGCCAGCAGCTTTGGACTAGCGAACAATGAGCAGTTCTTC.

CDR3 nucleotides: TGTGCCAGTAGTATAGTGGCCGCCGGGGAGCTGTTTTTT. Translating it yields CASSIVAAGELFF. The chain joins TRBV19 to TRBJ2-2, with D unclear. The CDR3 totals 13 residues. The V end was cut by 1 base, the J end by 6 bases, with 6 bases between. Per the germline V gene, CDR1 is LNHDA and CDR2 is SQIVND (reference sequence). The full variable domain, rest sourced from reference TRBV19 and TRBJ2-2, is DGGITQSPKYLFRKEGQNVTLSCEQNLNHDAMYWYRQDPGQGLRLIYYSQIVNDFQKGDIAEGYSVSREKKESFPLTVTSAQKNPTAFYLCASSIVAAGELFFGEGSRLTVL.

The chain recombines TRBV19 with TRBJ1-2; tentatively, D is TRBD1 (6 bases). V lost 3 bases, J lost 4 bases, and 18 bases lay in between. From germline, CDR1 is LNHDA and CDR2 SQIVND (reference sequence). The CDR3 has 16 residues. The CDR3 here is CASSIIGAGVIYGYTF. In DNA, the CDR3 is TGTGCCAGTAGTATTATCGGAGCAGGGGTAATCTATGGCTACACCTTC.

The chain couples TRBV10-3 to TRBJ1-5; perhaps TRBD1 as D (5 bases). Trimming removed 3 bases at V and 4 bases at J, with 10 bases between. CDR3 length: 14 amino acids. The germline CDR1 and CDR2 sequences are ENHRY and SYGVKD. The CDR3 DNA reads TGTGCCATCAGTGACCAGGGTGGGAATCAGCCCCAGCATTTT. Amino acids: CAISDQGGNQPQHF.

This chain connects TRBV11-3 to TRBJ2-1; D might be TRBD2 (5 bases). Trimming took off 3 bases at V and 0 bases at J, with 9 bases between the two ends. Germline V gives CDR1 SGHNT, CDR2 YENEEA. The CDR3 spans 15 residues. The DNA for the CDR3 is TGTGCCAGCAGCTTCCTCACTAGCTCCTACAATGAGCAGTTCTTC. This encodes CASSFLTSSYNEQFF. The variable domain in full, completed from reference TRBV11-3 and TRBJ2-1, reads EAGVVQSPRYKIIEKKQPVAFWCNPISGHNTLYWYLQNLGQGPELLIRYENEEAVDDSQLPKDRFSAERLKGVDSTLKIQPAELGDSAVYLCASSFLTSSYNEQFFGPGTRLTVL.

V gene TRBV18 combines with J gene TRBJ1-1; a possible D gene is TRBD1 (6 bases). V gave up 6 bases and J gave up 3 bases, with 14 bases separating them. CDR1 is KGHSH and CDR2 is LQKENI in the germline V gene. This CDR3 spans 14 amino acids. The CDR3 spells CASSTREGDTEAFF. The DNA for the CDR3 is TGTGCCAGCTCCACCCGGGAGGGGGACACTGAAGCTTTCTTT.

The chain joins TRBV12-3 or TRBV12-4 to TRBJ1-2; TRBD1 might be the D (6 bases). CDR3 length: 13 amino acids. The ends were cut back, 5 bases at V and 2 bases at J, with 9 bases in the middle. The CDR3 protein is CASSGQRNYGYTF. As DNA, the CDR3 is TGTGCCAGCAGTGGACAGAGGAACTATGGCTACACCTTC.

The V gene is TRBV27, the J gene TRBJ1-2; 8 bases match TRBD1. Germline lookup yields CDR1 MNHEY and CDR2 SMNVEV (reference sequence). This CDR3 has 13 residues. V shed 6 bases and J 7 bases; nucleotides not matched to a gene: 7. CDR3 bases: TGTGCCAGCAGGGACAGGGCCTATCGTGGCTACACCTTC. It yields the protein CASRDRAYRGYTF.

V and J are TRBV4-3 and TRBJ2-7, with D tentatively TRBD1 (5 bases). V gave up 4 bases and J gave up 6 bases, with 16 bases separating them. Germline V gene data show CDR1 as LGHNA and CDR2 as YSLEER. The CDR3 loop spans 14 amino acids. CDR3 bases: TGCGCCAGCAGCCCTGAGGCAGGGCTGGGCGAGCAGTACTTC. Its translation is CASSPEAGLGEQYF.

The chain has TRBV6-6 and TRBJ2-3, with no clear D. Germline CDR1 and CDR2: MNHNY and SVGAGI (reference sequence). The V gene lost 2 bases and the J gene lost 0 bases, with 6 bases spanning the gap. This CDR3 comprises 14 residues. CDR3 DNA: TGTGCCAGCAGTTACGTCTCTAGCACAGATACGCAGTATTTT. It translates to CASSYVSSTDTQYF.

This chain's CDR3 is CASSQAYRQGKSPLHF. The CDR3 coding sequence is TGCGCCAGCAGCCAAGCTTATCGACAGGGGAAATCACCCCTCCACTTT. V usage is TRBV4-1 and J usage is TRBJ1-6; 8 bases line up with TRBD1. Unmatched junction bases numbered 9, after V lost 1 base and J lost 10 bases. This CDR3 contains 16 residues. The germline V gene encodes CDR1 MGHRA and CDR2 YSYEKL.

This clone appeared a single time. The chain employs TRBV19 and TRBJ1-6; D unresolved. The germline V and J ends were trimmed by 1 base and 9 bases, with 7 bases remaining between them. This CDR3 contains 13 residues. Germline V gene lookup returns CDR1 LNHDA and CDR2 SQIVND (reference sequence). The DNA of the CDR3 is TGTGCCAGTAGTATAGCGGTCTCTTCACCCCTCCACTTT. Protein: CASSIAVSSPLHF.

This chain links TRBV10-3 with TRBJ2-6; tentatively, D is TRBD2 (5 bases). The CDR3 contains 14 residues. Germline V CDR1 and CDR2: ENHRY, SYGVKD. For the CDR3, the DNA is TGTGCTTTCCGGGGTAGCTCTGGGGCCAACGTCCTGACTTTC. This gives the protein CAFRGSSGANVLTF.